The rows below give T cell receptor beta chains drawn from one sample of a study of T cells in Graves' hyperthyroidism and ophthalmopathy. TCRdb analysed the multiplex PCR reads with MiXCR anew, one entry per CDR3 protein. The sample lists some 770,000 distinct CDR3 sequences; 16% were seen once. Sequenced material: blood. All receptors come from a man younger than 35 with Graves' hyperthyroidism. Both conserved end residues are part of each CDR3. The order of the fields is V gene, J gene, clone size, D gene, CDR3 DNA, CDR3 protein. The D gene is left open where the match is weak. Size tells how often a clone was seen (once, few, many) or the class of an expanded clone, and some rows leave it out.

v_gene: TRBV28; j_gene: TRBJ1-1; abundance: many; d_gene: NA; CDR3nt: TGTGCCAGCAGTGACTTCGCGGGTGAAGCTTTCTTT; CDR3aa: CASSDFAGEAFF
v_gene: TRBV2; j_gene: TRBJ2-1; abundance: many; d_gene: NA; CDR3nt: TGTGCCAGCAGTGGAAGCGGACTCTCCTACAATGAGCAGTTCTTC; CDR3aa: CASSGSGLSYNEQFF
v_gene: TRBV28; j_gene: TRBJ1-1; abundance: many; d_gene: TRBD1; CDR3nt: TGTGCCAGCAGCCATGGGACAGGCAACACTGAAGCTTTCTTT; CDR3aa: CASSHGTGNTEAFF
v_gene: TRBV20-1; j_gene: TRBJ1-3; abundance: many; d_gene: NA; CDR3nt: TGCAGTGCGCCGAGGGGGGCTGGAAACACCATATATTTT; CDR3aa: CSAPRGAGNTIYF
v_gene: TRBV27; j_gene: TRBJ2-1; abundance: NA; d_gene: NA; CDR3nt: TGTGCCAGCAGTTGGGGACTCGATAGCTCCTACAATGAGCAGTTCTTC; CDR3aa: CASSWGLDSSYNEQFF
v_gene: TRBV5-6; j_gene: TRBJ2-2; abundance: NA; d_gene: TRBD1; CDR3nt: TGTGCCAGCAGTGAAAAGCGGCAGGGGGTAATCTTAAACACCGGGGAGCTGTTTTTT; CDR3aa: CASSEKRQGVILNTGELFF
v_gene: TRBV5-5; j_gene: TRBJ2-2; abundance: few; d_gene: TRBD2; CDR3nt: TGTGCCAGCAGCGTTGGGTTTGTCGGGAGGATCGCGAACACCGGGGAGCTGTTTTTT; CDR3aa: CASSVGFVGRIANTGELFF
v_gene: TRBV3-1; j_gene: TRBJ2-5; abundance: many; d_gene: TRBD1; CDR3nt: TGTGCCAGCTCCACCGGAGGGACAGGGTTTTCCCAAGAGACCCAGTACTTC; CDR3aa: CASSTGGTGFSQETQYF
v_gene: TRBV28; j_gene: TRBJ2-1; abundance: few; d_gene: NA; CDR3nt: TGTGCCAGCAGTTTCGGGGGAGGTCTTTACAATGAGCAGTTCTTC; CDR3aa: CASSFGGGLYNEQFF
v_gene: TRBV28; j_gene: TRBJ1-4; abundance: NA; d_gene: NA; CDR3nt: TGTGCCAGCAAAATCGCGGGGATATCTAATGAAAAACTGTTTTTT; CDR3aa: CASKIAGISNEKLFF
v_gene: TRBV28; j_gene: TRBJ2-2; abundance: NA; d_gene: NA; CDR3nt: TGTGCCAGCAGAGAGGGCTCGAACACCGGGGAGCTGTTTTTT; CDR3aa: CASREGSNTGELFF
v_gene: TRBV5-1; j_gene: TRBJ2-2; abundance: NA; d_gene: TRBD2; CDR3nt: TGCGCCAGCAGCTTACGGGAGGAGTTTAGCACCGGGGAGCTGTTTTTT; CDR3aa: CASSLREEFSTGELFF
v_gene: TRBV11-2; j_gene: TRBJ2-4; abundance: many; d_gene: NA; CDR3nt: TGTGCCAGCAGCATCCTAGGCGGAAGTTGGAACATTCAGTACTTC; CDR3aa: CASSILGGSWNIQYF
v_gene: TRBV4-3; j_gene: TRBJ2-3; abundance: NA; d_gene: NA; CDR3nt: TGCGCCAGCAGCCACCAAGATACGCAGTATTTT; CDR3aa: CASSHQDTQYF
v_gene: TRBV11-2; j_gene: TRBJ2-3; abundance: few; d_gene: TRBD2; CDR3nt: TGTGCCAGCAGCTTAGCGAGGACTAGCGGGGGGTTCACAGATACGCAGTATTTT; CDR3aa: CASSLARTSGGFTDTQYF
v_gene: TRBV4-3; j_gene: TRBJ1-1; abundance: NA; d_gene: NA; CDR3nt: TGCGCCAGCAGCCGGGGGGTAGGAGGGGACACTGAAGCTTTCTTT; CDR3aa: CASSRGVGGDTEAFF
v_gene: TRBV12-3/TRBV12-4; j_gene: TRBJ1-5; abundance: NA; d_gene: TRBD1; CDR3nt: TGTGCCAGCGCCACCGGGGACAGGGACTATAGCAATCAGCCCCAGCATTTT; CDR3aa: CASATGDRDYSNQPQHF
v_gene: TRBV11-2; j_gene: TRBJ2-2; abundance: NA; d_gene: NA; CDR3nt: TGTGCCAGCAGCCCCCCCCTGGGGGGGAACACCGGGGAGCTGTTTTTT; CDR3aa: CASSPPLGGNTGELFF
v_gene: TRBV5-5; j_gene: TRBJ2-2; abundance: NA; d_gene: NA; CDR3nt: TGTGCCAGCAGCCCTGGGAGGACCGGGGAGCTGTTTTTT; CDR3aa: CASSPGRTGELFF
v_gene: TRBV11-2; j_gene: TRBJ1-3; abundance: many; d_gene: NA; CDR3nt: TGTGCCAGCAGCTTAGTTGGAGGCTCTGGAAACACCATATATTTT; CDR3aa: CASSLVGGSGNTIYF
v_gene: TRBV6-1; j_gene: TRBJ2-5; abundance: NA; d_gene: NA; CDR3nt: TGTGCCAGCAGTGAACCGGGCCTTGGGACCCAGTACTTC; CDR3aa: CASSEPGLGTQYF
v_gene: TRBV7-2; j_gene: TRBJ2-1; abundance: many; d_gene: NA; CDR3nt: TGTGCCAGCAGCTTACACAGACAGCCGTTCTACAATGAGCAGTTCTTC; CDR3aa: CASSLHRQPFYNEQFF
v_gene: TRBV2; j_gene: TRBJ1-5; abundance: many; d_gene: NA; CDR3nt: TGTGCCAGCATGGGGTTAGTTCAGCCCCAGCATTTT; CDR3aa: CASMGLVQPQHF
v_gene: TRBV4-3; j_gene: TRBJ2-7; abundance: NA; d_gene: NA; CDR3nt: TGCGCCAGCAGCCAAGATTTAGAAGTGGCCTACTCCTACGAGCAGTACTTC; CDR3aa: CASSQDLEVAYSYEQYF
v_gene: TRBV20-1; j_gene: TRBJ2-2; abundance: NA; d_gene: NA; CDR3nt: TGCAGTGCTAGAATGGGATCGAGGGAGCTGTTTTTT; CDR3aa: CSARMGSRELFF
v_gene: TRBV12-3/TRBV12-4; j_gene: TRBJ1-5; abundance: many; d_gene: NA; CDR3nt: TGTGCCAGCAGTTTTTTGGGGAGAGAACCCCAGCATTTT; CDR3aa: CASSFLGREPQHF
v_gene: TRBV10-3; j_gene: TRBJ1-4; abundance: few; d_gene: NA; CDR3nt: TGTGCCATCAGTGCCGGTAATGAAAAACTGTTTTTT; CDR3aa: CAISAGNEKLFF
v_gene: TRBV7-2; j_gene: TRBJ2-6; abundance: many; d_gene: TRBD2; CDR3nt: TGTGCCAGCAGCCCTAGCGGGCCTGGGGCCAACGTCCTGACTTTC; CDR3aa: CASSPSGPGANVLTF
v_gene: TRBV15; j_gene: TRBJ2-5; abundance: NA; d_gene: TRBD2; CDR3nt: TGTGCCACCAGCGAAGGGGAGGGCCGAAGGTACTTC; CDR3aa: CATSEGEGRRYF
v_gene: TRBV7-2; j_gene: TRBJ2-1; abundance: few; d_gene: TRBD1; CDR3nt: TGTACCAGCAGCTTCTCGACAGGGCTCGGTTTGGAGCAGTTCTTC; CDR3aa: CTSSFSTGLGLEQFF
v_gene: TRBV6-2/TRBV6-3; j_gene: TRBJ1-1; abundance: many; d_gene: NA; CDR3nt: TGTGCCAGCAGTTACTCGACAGCGAACACTGAAGCTTTCTTT; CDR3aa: CASSYSTANTEAFF
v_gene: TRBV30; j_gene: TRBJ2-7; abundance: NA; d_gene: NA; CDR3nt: TGTGCCTGGAGAAGGTCCTCCTACGAGCAGTACTTC; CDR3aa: CAWRRSSYEQYF
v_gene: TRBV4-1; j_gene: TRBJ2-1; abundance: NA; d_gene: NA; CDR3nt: TGCGCCAGCAGCCAAGGTAGTGGTCCAAGGGGTTACAATGAGCAGTTCTTC; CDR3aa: CASSQGSGPRGYNEQFF
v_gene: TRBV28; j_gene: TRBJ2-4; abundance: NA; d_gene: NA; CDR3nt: TGTGCCAGCACCCGGGGCGGGTTTCAGTACTTC; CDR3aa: CASTRGGFQYF
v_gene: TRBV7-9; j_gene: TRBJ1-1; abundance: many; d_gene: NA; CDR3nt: TGTGCCAGCAGCTCAACAGGGTTCTTTACTGAAGCTTTCTTT; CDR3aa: CASSSTGFFTEAFF
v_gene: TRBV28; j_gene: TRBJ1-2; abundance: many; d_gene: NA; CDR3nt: TGTGCCGCGGAGGGGGAGGGCTACACCTTC; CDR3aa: CAAEGEGYTF
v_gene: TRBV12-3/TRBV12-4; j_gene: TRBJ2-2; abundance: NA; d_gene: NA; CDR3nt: TGTGCCAGCAGTCGGAGGGAGCACACCGGGGAGCTGTTTTTT; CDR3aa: CASSRREHTGELFF
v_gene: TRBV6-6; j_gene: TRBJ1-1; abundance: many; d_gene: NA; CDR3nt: TGTGCCAGCAGTTACTCGAATCGGGGAGGGGCTGAAGCTTTCTTT; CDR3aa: CASSYSNRGGAEAFF
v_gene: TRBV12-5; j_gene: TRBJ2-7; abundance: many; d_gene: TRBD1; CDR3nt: TGTGCTAGTGACCGCTCTGGGACAGCGACCTACGAGCAGTACTTC; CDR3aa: CASDRSGTATYEQYF
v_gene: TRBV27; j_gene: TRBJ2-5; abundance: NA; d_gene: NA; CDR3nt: TGTGCCAGCAGCCCAAGGGCTAGTCCGGAGACCCAGTACTTC; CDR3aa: CASSPRASPETQYF
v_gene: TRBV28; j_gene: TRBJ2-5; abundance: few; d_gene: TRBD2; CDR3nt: TGTGCCAGCAACCTCAGCGGGAATCGCGAGACCCAGTACTTC; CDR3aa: CASNLSGNRETQYF
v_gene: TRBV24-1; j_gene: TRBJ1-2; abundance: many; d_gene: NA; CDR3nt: TGTGCCACCAGTGAAGGCTACTATGGCTACACCTTC; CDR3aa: CATSEGYYGYTF
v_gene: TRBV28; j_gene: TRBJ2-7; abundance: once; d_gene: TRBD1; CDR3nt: TGTGCCAGCAGTTCTCCCTCAGGGGGCGAGCAGTACTTC; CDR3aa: CASSSPSGGEQYF
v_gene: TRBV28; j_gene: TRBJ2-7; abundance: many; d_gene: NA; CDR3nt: TGTGCCAGCACCGGATTGCAGGGCCGCGCGGGCTACGAGCAGTACTTC; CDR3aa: CASTGLQGRAGYEQYF
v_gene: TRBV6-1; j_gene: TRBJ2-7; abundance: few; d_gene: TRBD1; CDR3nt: TGTGCCAGCAGGCGGACAGGGGTCCTAGACGAGCAGTACTTC; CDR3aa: CASRRTGVLDEQYF
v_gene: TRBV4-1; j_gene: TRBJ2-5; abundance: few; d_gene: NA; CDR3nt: TGCGCCAGCAGCCCTACTCCTACAACGGGAGAGACCCAGTACTTC; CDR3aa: CASSPTPTTGETQYF
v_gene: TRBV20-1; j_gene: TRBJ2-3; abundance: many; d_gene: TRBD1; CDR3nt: TGCAGTGCTACAGGACAGGGGCTTCGCACAGATACGCAGTATTTT; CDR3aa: CSATGQGLRTDTQYF
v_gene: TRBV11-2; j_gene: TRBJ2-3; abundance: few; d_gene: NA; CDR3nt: TGTGCCAGCAGGGGCAGTAACACAGATACGCAGTATTTT; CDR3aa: CASRGSNTDTQYF
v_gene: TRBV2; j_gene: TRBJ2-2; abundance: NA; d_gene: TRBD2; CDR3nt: TGTGCCAGCAGTTCTCAACTAGCGGGAAGATACACCGGGGAGCTGTTTTTT; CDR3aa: CASSSQLAGRYTGELFF
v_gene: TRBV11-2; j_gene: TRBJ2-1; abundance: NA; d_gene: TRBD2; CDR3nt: TGTGCCAGCAGCTTAGTGGGACTAGCGGGGAGCTCCTACAATGAGCAGTTCTTC; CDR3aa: CASSLVGLAGSSYNEQFF
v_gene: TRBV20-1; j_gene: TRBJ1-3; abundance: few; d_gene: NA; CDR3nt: TGCAGTGCTAGGAGAGGGGCAACTGGAAACACCATATATTTT; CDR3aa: CSARRGATGNTIYF
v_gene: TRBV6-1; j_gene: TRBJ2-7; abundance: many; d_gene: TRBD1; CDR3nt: TGTGCCAGCGGGACAGGGCGCGCTCGCGAGCAGTACTTC; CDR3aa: CASGTGRAREQYF
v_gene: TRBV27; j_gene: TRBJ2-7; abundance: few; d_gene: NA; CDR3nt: TGTGCCAGCAGATCGGGTTCGCGTGTGCAGGACGAGCAGTACTTC; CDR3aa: CASRSGSRVQDEQYF
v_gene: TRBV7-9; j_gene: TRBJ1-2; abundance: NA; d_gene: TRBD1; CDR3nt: TGTGCCAGCAGCGGACAGGGGAAATGGACCTTC; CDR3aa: CASSGQGKWTF
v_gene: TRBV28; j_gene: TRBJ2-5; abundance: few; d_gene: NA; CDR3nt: TGTGCCAGCAGCGACCCCGGGACAAGGGGCCCCCGGGGATACTTC; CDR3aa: CASSDPGTRGPRGYF
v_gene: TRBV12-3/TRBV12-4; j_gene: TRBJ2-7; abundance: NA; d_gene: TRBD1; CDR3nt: TGTGCCAGCAGACCCCCGGGACAGGGGAGGTACGAGCAGTACTTC; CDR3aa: CASRPPGQGRYEQYF
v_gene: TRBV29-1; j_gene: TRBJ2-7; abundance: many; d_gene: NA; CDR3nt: TGCAGCGTTCTCGCCGGGGGCGCTACCTACGAGCAGTACTTC; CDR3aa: CSVLAGGATYEQYF
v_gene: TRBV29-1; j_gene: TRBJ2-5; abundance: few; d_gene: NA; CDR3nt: TGCAGCGTTCGGGTGAAAGAGACCCAGTACTTC; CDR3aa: CSVRVKETQYF
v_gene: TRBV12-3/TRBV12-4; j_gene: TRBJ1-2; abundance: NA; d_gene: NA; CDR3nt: TGTGCCAGCAGTTTAGAGGAGCACTATGGCTACACCTTC; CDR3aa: CASSLEEHYGYTF
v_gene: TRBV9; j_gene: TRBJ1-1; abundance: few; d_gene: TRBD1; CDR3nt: TGTGCCAGCAGCGATTTAATGGGACAGGCCGACCCTCAAGCTTTCTTT; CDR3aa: CASSDLMGQADPQAFF